This passage covers 18 T cell receptor beta chains from one sample sequenced in a study of human T cells and chemical hapten exposure. Indicated time point: pre-sensitization, week 0. Noted treatment: therapeutic diphenylcyclopropenone sensitization with weekly scalp DPC. MiXCR was run by TCRdb on the RACE reads, yielding one entry per CDR3 protein. This sample has 380,000 or so distinct CDR3 sequences, with around 5.5% found just once. Material: whole blood, obtained in connection with sensitization to the hapten diphenylcyclopropenone (DPC). These receptors originate from a woman aged 18-29 years with alopecia areata. Some clones in this sample may be carry-over from other donors' samples.

This clonotype was recorded a few times. This chain joins TRBV10-3 and TRBJ1-4; the D is unclear. Germline CDR1 ENHRY, CDR2 SYGVKD. The CDR3 extends over 13 amino acids. Deletions cut 8 bases from V and 8 bases from J, with 15 bases between. Written as DNA, the CDR3 is TGTGCCATCCGGGCTTCCCTCGAGGAAAAACTGTTTTTT. It specifies CAIRASLEEKLFF.

This clonotype was detected many times. V and J are TRBV20-1 and TRBJ1-6; 9 nucleotides agree with TRBD1. Germline V gene sequence: CDR1 DFQATT, CDR2 SNEGSKA (reference sequence). The CDR3 covers 15 residues. The V segment lost 3 bases and the J segment 7 bases; nucleotides outside the gene matches: 7. The CDR3 coding sequence is TGCAGTGCTAGCTCCGAGACAGGGGGAAATTCACCCCTCCACTTT. It encodes CSASSETGGNSPLHF.

The V call is TRBV6-5, the J call TRBJ1-4, with unresolved D. The length of the CDR3 is 13 residues. CDR1 MNHEY and CDR2 SVGAGI come from the germline V gene. V lost 9 bases to trimming and J lost 4 bases, with 12 bases between them. The CDR3 sequence: CASFDGLNEKLFF. The CDR3 DNA sequence: TGTGCCAGTTTTGACGGACTTAATGAAAAACTGTTTTTT.

At least ten counts were recorded for this clonotype. This chain uses TRBV6-2 or TRBV6-3 with TRBJ2-7; 8 bases match TRBD2. This CDR3 is built from 14 residues. V lost 7 bases, J lost 2 bases, and 7 bases stayed unmatched. From germline, CDR1 is MNHEY and CDR2 SVGEGT. In DNA form, the CDR3 reads TGTGCCAGCACTCCGAGGCGGGGGGCCTACGAGCAGTACTTC. The encoded protein is CASTPRRGAYEQYF.

This clonotype was picked up a small number of times. The rearrangement uses TRBV20-1 and TRBJ1-5; D is perhaps TRBD1 (6 bases). The V end was cut by 5 bases, the J end by 0 bases, with 14 bases between. Germline CDR1 and CDR2: DFQATT and SNEGSKA (reference sequence). The CDR3 has 15 amino acids. The CDR3 protein is CSAYDRLNSNQPQHF. CDR3 nucleotides: TGCAGTGCTTATGACAGGCTAAATAGCAATCAGCCCCAGCATTTT.

This clonotype has a count of ten or more. The J gene is TRBJ2-7, the V gene TRBV4-1; the D is unclear. This CDR3 spans 17 amino acids. Germline CDR1 and CDR2: MGHRA and YSYEKL. V was cut by 1 base and J by 3 bases, with 19 bases left in between. CDR3 loop: CASSQAEGQIIYYEQYF. The CDR3 DNA is TGCGCCAGCAGCCAAGCGGAAGGGCAGATCATCTACTACGAGCAGTACTTC.

This chain joins TRBV19 and TRBJ2-5; 12 bases match TRBD2. The CDR3 runs to 16 residues. The germline gives CDR1 LNHDA, CDR2 SQIVND (reference sequence). V was pared by 3 bases and J by 2 bases, with 4 bases of the junction left unmatched. CDR3 sequence reads: CASSMETSGGQETQYF. DNA for the CDR3: TGTGCCAGTAGTATGGAGACTAGCGGGGGACAAGAGACCCAGTACTTC. Full variable domain (outside the CDR3, taken from reference TRBV19 and TRBJ2-5): DGGITQSPKYLFRKEGQNVTLSCEQNLNHDAMYWYRQDPGQGLRLIYYSQIVNDFQKGDIAEGYSVSREKKESFPLTVTSAQKNPTAFYLCASSMETSGGQETQYFGPGTRLLVL.

Only a few counts were recorded for this clonotype. The chain employs TRBV4-2 and TRBJ2-2, with 7 bases matching TRBD1. V trimming: 3 bases; J trimming: 2 bases; junction bases outside the gene matches: 3. The CDR3 runs 15 residues. Germline V gene data show CDR1 as LGHNA and CDR2 as YNFKEQ. CDR3 protein: CASSQGDRNTGELFF. CDR3 coding DNA: TGTGCCAGCAGCCAGGGGGACAGAAACACCGGGGAGCTGTTTTTT.

This clonotype was detected only a few times. The chain has TRBV7-2 and TRBJ2-3, with 9 bases that match TRBD2. CDR1 SGHTA and CDR2 FQGNSA come from the germline V gene. This CDR3 comprises 15 residues. V gave up 3 bases and J gave up 6 bases; unmatched junction bases: 7. The CDR3 nucleotides read TGTGCCAGCAGCTTGGATAGCGGGGGCTGGGATACGCAGTATTTT. It is translated as CASSLDSGGWDTQYF.

Comment on this clonotype: One base away lies a much larger clone, so this may be a sequencing read error. The V gene is TRBV27, the J gene TRBJ1-2, with a tentative D call TRBD1 (5 bases). Germline V gives CDR1 MNHEY, CDR2 SMNVEV (reference sequence). The CDR3 has 13 amino acids. With 3 bases removed from V and 7 bases from J, the gap between germline ends came to 12 bases. The CDR3 sequence is CASSLEVGLGYTF. The CDR3 DNA reads TGTGCCAGCAGTTTGGAAGTGGGGCTTGGCTACACCTTC.

This clonotype has just a few counts. This sequence joins TRBV20-1 and TRBJ2-1; TRBD2 matches at 10 bases. This CDR3 is built from 14 residues. J gave up 8 bases and V 3 bases, and 7 bases lay outside the gene matches. Germline V gene data show CDR1 as DFQATT and CDR2 as SNEGSKA (reference sequence). The CDR3 region has the DNA TGCAGTGCTAGTGAGCGGGGGGGCCTCCATGAGCAGTTCTTC. Translation: CSASERGGLHEQFF.

This clonotype showed up many times. This chain joins TRBV21-1 and TRBJ1-6; the table's TRBD1 call for D was not verified on the DNA. TRBV21-1 corresponds to a pseudogene. The CDR3 runs 15 residues. Here the CDR3 DNA reads TGTGCCAGCAGCGCTCGACAGGGGAGAGGATCACCCCTCCACTTT. Translated: CASSARQGRGSPLHF.

This clonotype was recorded a few times. The CDR3 here is CASSYRTGIYEQYF. The DNA of the CDR3 is TGTGCCAGCAGTTACCGGACAGGGATCTACGAGCAGTACTTC. V and J are TRBV6-5 and TRBJ2-7; 8 positions agree with TRBD1. The CDR3 extends over 14 amino acids. Germline-derived CDR1 and CDR2 are MNHEY and SVGAGI. The junction had 3 bases not matched to a gene; V was cut back by 2 bases and J by 3 bases.

This clonotype has more than one count but fewer than ten. The genes are TRBV7-8 and TRBJ2-1; D unclear. V lost 0 bases to trimming and J lost 7 bases, with 7 bases between them. The CDR3 has 13 residues. Germline lookup yields CDR1 SGHVS and CDR2 FQNEAQ. CDR3 region: CASSLARNNEQFF. The CDR3 DNA sequence: TGTGCCAGCAGCTTAGCCCGGAATAATGAGCAGTTCTTC.

Points on this clonotype: A single base separates this from a much larger clone, so it may be a read error. The chain is built from TRBV6-5 and TRBJ1-2; D is unresolved. The CDR3 loop spans 15 amino acids. CDR1 is MNHEY, CDR2 SVGAGI, per germline. The ends were cut back, 0 bases at V and 3 bases at J, with 11 bases in the middle. CDR3 DNA: TGTGCCAGCAGTTACTCTAGCCAGTGTGACTATGGCTACACCTTC. Amino acid sequence: CASSYSSQCDYGYTF.

The rearrangement uses TRBV5-1 and TRBJ2-3; D might be TRBD2 (7 bases). The CDR3 covers 16 residues. Trimming stripped 0 bases from V and 2 bases from J, with 13 bases between. The germline gives CDR1 SGHRS, CDR2 YFSETQ. This chain's CDR3 is CASSLEGGPDTDTQYF. CDR3 DNA: TGCGCCAGCAGCTTGGAGGGGGGGCCGGACACAGATACGCAGTATTTT. The whole variable domain, remainder taken from reference TRBV5-1 and TRBJ2-3, is KAGVTQTPRYLIKTRGQQVTLSCSPISGHRSVSWYQQTPGQGLQFLFEYFSETQRNKGNFPGRFSGRQFSNSRSEMNVSTLELGDSALYLCASSLEGGPDTDTQYFGPGTRLTVL.

The table lists this clonotype with a few counts. This chain uses TRBV28 with TRBJ1-1; tentatively, D is TRBD1 (6 bases). The CDR3 is made up of 16 amino acids. Trimming took off 5 bases at V and 3 bases at J, with 19 bases between the two ends. The germline CDR1 and CDR2 sequences are MDHEN and SYDVKM. The CDR3 is CASSPDTGRGDTEAFF. Here the CDR3 DNA reads TGTGCCAGCAGTCCAGATACAGGGCGAGGGGACACTGAAGCTTTCTTT.

This clonotype was found a few times. The gene calls are TRBV7-2 and TRBJ1-1; 8 positions match TRBD1. The junction had 10 bases not matched to a gene; V was cut back by 1 base and J by 3 bases. CDR3 length: 17 residues. The germline V gene has CDR1 SGHTA and CDR2 FQGNSA. In DNA form, the CDR3 reads TGTGCCAGCAGCTTAGTTCCAGGGGGCGCCGGGGACACTGAAGCTTTCTTT. It encodes CASSLVPGGAGDTEAFF. Using reference TRBV7-2 and TRBJ1-1 for the parts outside the CDR3, the full variable domain is GAGVSQSPSNKVTEKGKDVELRCDPISGHTALYWYRQSLGQGLEFLIYFQGNSAPDKSGLPSDRFSAERTGGSVSTLTIQRTQQEDSAVYLCASSLVPGGAGDTEAFFGQGTRLTVV.